Listed here are 6 T cell receptor beta chains from one sample, sequenced in a study of CD8 T cell repertoires and HIV-1 epitope variants (dated by TCRdb to the early 2020s). The receptor library was made with the immunoSEQ multiplex PCR assay. This is the immuneACCESS table as TCRdb keeps it, with only in-frame sequences that have V and J called. A part of the clones is gone; compared with another copy, unresolved V genes explain less than half, and the rest is unexplained. The sample yields just under 3,500 clones; roughly 60% were counted once. Approximately 45% of the sample is held by the ten biggest clonotypes. These receptors are not linked to any known antigen. Material for sequencing was cultured CD8+ T cells derived from PBMCs. The receptors derive from a male donor with HIV.

V and J are TRBV13 and TRBJ2-3, with D possibly TRBD1 on 5 matching bases. The length of the CDR3 is 14 residues. Trimming stripped 4 bases from V and 2 bases from J, with 10 bases between. The germline V gene has CDR1 PRHDT and CDR2 FYEKMQ (reference sequence). In nucleotides, the CDR3 is TGTGCCAGCAGCTCCTGGGGCCACACAGATACGCAGTATTTT. Residues: CASSSWGHTDTQYF.

The DNA for the CDR3 is TGTGCCAGCAGCTTACACGGTCCGGGGGCGGGTGACACTGAAGCTTTCTTT. Encoded protein: CASSLHGPGAGDTEAFF. V is TRBV7-2 and J is TRBJ1-1, with D possibly TRBD1 on 6 matching bases. The V end lost 2 bases, the J end lost 3 bases, and 19 bases lay between the germline ends. CDR1 SGHTA and CDR2 FQGNSA come from the germline V gene. This CDR3 comprises 17 residues.

The chain is built from TRBV7-6 and TRBJ1-2, with TRBD1 identical over 9 bases. The germline CDR1 and CDR2 sequences are SGHVS and FNYEAQ. Trimming took 5 bases from V and 6 from J; bases not matched to a gene: 4. The length of the CDR3 is 13 residues. DNA for the CDR3: TGTGCCAGCAGCGGACAGGGGTGGAATGGCTACACCTTC. Translated, it gives CASSGQGWNGYTF.

This clone was picked up a small number of times. The chain carries TRBV11-3 and TRBJ2-2; D is ambiguous. V was trimmed by 0 bases and J by 12 bases, leaving 11 bases between them. The CDR3 is made up of 13 amino acids. Germline values: CDR1 SGHNT, CDR2 YENEEA. CDR3 amino acids: CASSLESSSKLFF. DNA for the CDR3: TGTGCCAGCAGCTTAGAATCAAGTTCCAAGCTGTTTTTT.

The rearrangement links TRBV9 to TRBJ1-5; 9 nucleotides match TRBD1. The CDR3 is 14 amino acids. Per the germline V gene, CDR1 is SGDLS and CDR2 is YYNGEE. V lost 3 bases and J lost 6; bases outside the gene matches: 4. CDR3 amino acids: CASSDTGGSQPQHF. In DNA form, the CDR3 reads TGTGCCAGCAGCGACACAGGGGGCAGTCAGCCCCAGCATTTT.

The genes are TRBV28 and TRBJ2-3, with D maybe TRBD2 (7 bases). The germline V gene encodes CDR1 MDHEN and CDR2 SYDVKM. This CDR3 is 15 amino acids long. V lost 7 bases and J lost 1, with 15 bases in between. CDR3 loop: CASILGGGGTDTQYF. The CDR3, as DNA: TGTGCCAGCATCCTTGGGGGGGGCGGCACAGATACGCAGTATTTT.